The clone carrying this TCR beta chain was counted between two and nine times. Here immunoSEQ multiplex PCR was the method, and the copy in TCRdb shows in-frame clones only, minus some. The sample has over 50,000 clones, about 80% seen once. This entry is derived from a study of OX40 agonist ivuxolimab in advanced cancers. V was shortened by 4 bases and J by 1 base, with 10 bases between the two germline ends. The length of the CDR3 is 14 residues. Germline-derived CDR1 and CDR2 are MNHEY and SVGAGI. The material sequenced was CD4+ or CD8+ T cells sorted from blood, taken in a trial of the OX40 agonist ivuxolimab. This clonotype was obtained from an adult with an advanced solid tumor such as melanoma, head and neck, liver or kidney cancer. The chain combines TRBV6-5 with TRBJ1-1; D gene uncertain. Written as DNA, the CDR3 is TGTGCCAGCAGTTCCGAGACGGAGAACACTGAAGCTTTCTTT. Translating it yields CASSSETENTEAFF.